This paragraph covers one TCR beta chain sequence. Antigen specificity is unknown. This entry comes from a study of shared clonotypes between healthy human individuals. On the study more broadly: Per-donor plates numbered three CD4 naive, three CD4 memory, two CD8 naive and one CD8 memory. Notes on the study in general: Memory subsets had estimated richness that was generally smaller than that of naive subsets. Despite large depth, rarefaction showed incomplete sorted-subset sequencing.

Each sorted subset replicate got 200 ng genomic DNA, roughly 30,000 genomes. This table comes from immunoSEQ multiplex PCR, and its TCRdb copy is limited to in-frame clones, with some not included. The sample includes 2 million to 3 million clones, more than 90% seen only once; the top ten take around 0.14%. Sequenced material: naive CD4+ T cells sorted from blood. The sample's subset: CD45RA+ positively selected. The source of this sequence is a man between 18 and 29 years old in good health.

The CDR3 nucleotides read TGTGCCAGTAGTATCGGACAGTCTTTCATGAACACTGAAGCTTTCTTT. Residues: CASSIGQSFMNTEAFF. The chain has TRBV19 and TRBJ1-1, with D possibly being TRBD1 (6 bases). Germline V gene sequence: CDR1 LNHDA, CDR2 SQIVND (reference sequence). Trimming cost V 3 bases and J 0 bases, with 14 bases left between them. This CDR3 is 16 amino acids long. The full variable domain, in which reference TRBV19 and TRBJ1-1 provide the parts outside the CDR3, is DGGITQSPKYLFRKEGQNVTLSCEQNLNHDAMYWYRQDPGQGLRLIYYSQIVNDFQKGDIAEGYSVSREKKESFPLTVTSAQKNPTAFYLCASSIGQSFMNTEAFFGQGTRLTVV.